These T cell receptor beta chains were read from a single sample in a study of T cells in Graves' hyperthyroidism and ophthalmopathy. TCRdb ran MiXCR on the multiplex PCR reads and lists one entry per CDR3 protein. This sample has around 420,000 distinct CDR3 sequences, with roughly 15% found just once. The sequenced sample was blood. These receptors were obtained from a young woman with Graves' hyperthyroidism. CDR3s include the opening cysteine and the closing phenylalanine or tryptophan. Each record gives: D gene, V gene, clone size, J gene, CDR3 protein, CDR3 DNA. The D gene is left open where the match is weak. For some rows the clone size is stated as once, few or many, or as a class when expanded; others skip it.

>NA|TRBV7-9|NA|TRBJ2-1
CASSLAGYGYNEQFF
TGTGCCAGCAGCTTAGCGGGATACGGGTACAATGAGCAGTTCTTC
>NA|TRBV28|few|TRBJ2-7
CASSLGGAEQYF
TGTGCCAGCAGTCTAGGGGGGGCCGAGCAGTACTTC
>NA|TRBV18|many|TRBJ1-5
CASSPRMGGNSNQPQHF
TGTGCCAGCTCACCACGGATGGGAGGGAATAGCAATCAGCCCCAGCATTTT
>TRBD1|TRBV30|many|TRBJ2-3
CAWNRGLGTDTQYF
TGTGCCTGGAACAGGGGGCTTGGTACAGATACGCAGTATTTT
>NA|TRBV5-1|many|TRBJ2-2
CASNTEGGTGELFF
TGCGCCAGCAACACCGAAGGGGGCACCGGGGAGCTGTTTTTT
>NA|TRBV12-3/TRBV12-4|many|TRBJ2-2
CASRQPGELFF
TGTGCCAGCCGGCAGCCCGGGGAGCTGTTTTTT
>TRBD2|TRBV6-2/TRBV6-3|few|TRBJ2-7
CASSSHLGLAGTYEQYF
TGTGCCAGCAGTTCCCACCTGGGACTAGCGGGGACCTACGAGCAGTACTTC
>TRBD2|TRBV5-4|NA|TRBJ2-5
CASSRGGAGGPEETQYF
TGTGCCAGCAGCAGGGGAGGGGCGGGAGGGCCCGAAGAGACCCAGTACTTC
>NA|TRBV11-2|many|TRBJ2-7
CASSLNQGTYEQYF
TGTGCCAGCAGCTTAAACCAGGGGACCTACGAGCAGTACTTC
>NA|TRBV5-1|NA|TRBJ2-5
CASRRQGEEETQYF
TGCGCCAGCCGGCGCCAGGGGGAGGAAGAGACCCAGTACTTC
>TRBD2|TRBV5-4|few|TRBJ2-7
CASSLGREGLYEQYF
TGTGCCAGCAGCCTGGGACGGGAGGGCCTTTACGAGCAGTACTTC
>NA|TRBV19|NA|TRBJ2-7
CASSNRDKIYEQYF
TGTGCCAGTAGCAACCGGGACAAGATCTACGAGCAGTACTTC
>NA|TRBV9|NA|TRBJ1-1
CASSLMPGKAFF
TGTGCCAGCAGTTTAATGCCAGGGAAGGCTTTCTTT
>NA|TRBV5-6|NA|TRBJ1-1
CASSRTVEPEAFF
TGTGCCAGCAGCCGGACGGTCGAGCCTGAAGCTTTCTTT
>NA|TRBV9|many|TRBJ1-1
CASSSVTGRNTEAFF
TGTGCCAGCAGCTCCGTCACGGGACGGAACACTGAAGCTTTCTTT
>NA|TRBV5-1|many|TRBJ1-5
CASRPTVNSNQPQHF
TGCGCCAGCAGGCCTACAGTGAATAGCAATCAGCCCCAGCATTTT
>TRBD1|TRBV2|NA|TRBJ2-7
CASSEGTGVTHEQYF
TGTGCCAGCAGTGAGGGGACAGGGGTGACCCACGAGCAGTACTTC
>NA|TRBV19|few|TRBJ1-4
CATSSGGTNEKLFF
TGTGCCACCTCAAGCGGGGGGACTAATGAAAAACTGTTTTTT
>NA|TRBV28|many|TRBJ1-6
CASSLRWTVYNSPLHF
TGTGCCAGCAGTTTAAGGTGGACAGTCTATAATTCACCCCTCCACTTT
>NA|TRBV12-3/TRBV12-4|many|TRBJ2-6
CASSLLGSGANVLTF
TGTGCCAGCAGTTTACTGGGCTCTGGGGCCAACGTCCTGACTTTC
>TRBD1|TRBV7-3|few|TRBJ2-3
CASSSTSGTVPYF
TGTGCCAGCAGCTCCACCTCCGGGACAGTGCCGTATTTT
>TRBD1|TRBV6-2/TRBV6-3|many|TRBJ1-5
CASSSPGQGARPQHF
TGTGCCAGCAGTTCTCCGGGACAGGGGGCGCGGCCCCAGCATTTT
>NA|TRBV6-5|many|TRBJ2-7
CASSYPGTKEQYF
TGTGCCAGCAGTTACCCCGGGACGAAAGAGCAGTACTTC
>TRBD2|TRBV5-1|NA|TRBJ2-3
CASSSAATSGIATDTQYF
TGCGCCAGCAGCTCCGCAGCGACTAGCGGGATAGCCACAGATACGCAGTATTTT
>NA|TRBV7-2|many|TRBJ1-4
CASSFVGGKLFF
TGTGCCAGCAGCTTCGTGGGCGGTAAACTGTTTTTT
>NA|TRBV6-1|NA|TRBJ2-7
CASSGAYAGEQYF
TGTGCCAGCAGTGGAGCCTATGCGGGAGAGCAGTACTTC
>NA|TRBV6-1|few|TRBJ1-4
CASSAGTDGRKLFF
TGTGCCAGCAGTGCCGGGACCGACGGGAGAAAACTGTTTTTT
>NA|TRBV19|few|TRBJ1-5
CASSITGAGNQPQHF
TGTGCCAGTAGTATAACCGGGGCAGGCAATCAGCCCCAGCATTTT
>NA|TRBV20-1|many|TRBJ2-1
CSAERDTSYNEQFF
TGCAGTGCTGAGCGGGACACATCCTACAATGAGCAGTTCTTC